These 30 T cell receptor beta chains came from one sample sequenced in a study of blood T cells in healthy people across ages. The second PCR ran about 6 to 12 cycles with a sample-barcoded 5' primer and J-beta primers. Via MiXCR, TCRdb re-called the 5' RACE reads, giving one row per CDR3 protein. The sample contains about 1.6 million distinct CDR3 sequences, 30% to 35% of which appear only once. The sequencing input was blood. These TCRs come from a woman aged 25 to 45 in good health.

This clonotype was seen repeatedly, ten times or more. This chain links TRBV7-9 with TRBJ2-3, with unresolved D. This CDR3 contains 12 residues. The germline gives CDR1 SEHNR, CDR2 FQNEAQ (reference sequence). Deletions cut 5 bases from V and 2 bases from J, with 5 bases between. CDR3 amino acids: CASSPITDTQYF. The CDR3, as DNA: TGTGCCAGCAGCCCAATCACAGATACGCAGTATTTT.

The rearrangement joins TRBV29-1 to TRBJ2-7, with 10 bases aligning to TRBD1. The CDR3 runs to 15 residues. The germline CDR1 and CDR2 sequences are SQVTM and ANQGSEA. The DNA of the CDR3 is TGCAACGCTTCCTCCGGGACAGGGGTGCGAGGGGAGCAGTACTTC. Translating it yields CNASSGTGVRGEQYF.

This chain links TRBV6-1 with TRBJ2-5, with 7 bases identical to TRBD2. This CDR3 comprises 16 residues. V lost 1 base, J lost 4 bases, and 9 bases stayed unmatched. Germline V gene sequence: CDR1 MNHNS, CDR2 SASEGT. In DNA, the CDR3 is TGTGCCAGCAGTGAAGGGGGGGGACTGGGCGGAGAGACCCAGTACTTC. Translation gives CASSEGGGLGGETQYF.

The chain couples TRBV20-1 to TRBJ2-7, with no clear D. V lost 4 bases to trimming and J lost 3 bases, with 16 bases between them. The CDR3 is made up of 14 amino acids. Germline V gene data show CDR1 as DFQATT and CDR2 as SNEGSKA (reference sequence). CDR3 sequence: CSAMERAWLYEQYF. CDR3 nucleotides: TGCAGTGCTATGGAAAGGGCGTGGCTCTACGAGCAGTACTTC.

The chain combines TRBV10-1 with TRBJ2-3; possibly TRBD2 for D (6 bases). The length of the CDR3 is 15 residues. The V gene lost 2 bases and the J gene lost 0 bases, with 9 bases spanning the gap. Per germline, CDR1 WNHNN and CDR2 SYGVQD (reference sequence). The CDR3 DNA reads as TGCGCCAGCAGTGAGAACCGGGGGAGCACAGATACGCAGTATTTT. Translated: CASSENRGSTDTQYF.

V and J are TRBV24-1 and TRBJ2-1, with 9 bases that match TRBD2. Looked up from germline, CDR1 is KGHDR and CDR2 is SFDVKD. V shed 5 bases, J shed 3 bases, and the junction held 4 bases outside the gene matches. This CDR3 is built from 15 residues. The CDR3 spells CATSATTSGYNEQFF. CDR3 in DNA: TGTGCCACCAGTGCCACGACTAGCGGCTACAATGAGCAGTTCTTC.

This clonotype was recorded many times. The CDR3 loop is CSVADANGYTF. The CDR3, as DNA: TGCAGCGTTGCCGATGCGAATGGCTACACCTTC. This rearrangement joins TRBV29-1 to TRBJ1-2; D uncertain. The CDR3 is 11 amino acids. Germline V CDR1 and CDR2: SQVTM, ANQGSEA. V dropped 4 bases and J dropped 6 bases, with 9 bases sitting between them. Using reference TRBV29-1 and TRBJ1-2 for the parts outside the CDR3, the full variable domain is SAVISQKPSRDICQRGTSLTIQCQVDSQVTMMFWYRQQPGQSLTLIATANQGSEATYESGFVIDKFPISRPNLTFSTLTVSNMSPEDSSIYLCSVADANGYTFGSGTRLTVV.

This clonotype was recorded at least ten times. In DNA, the CDR3 is TGCAGCGCTGGGCATAGGTTAGTCCGAGAGACCCAGTACTTC. Its protein is CSAGHRLVRETQYF. The chain employs TRBV29-1 and TRBJ2-5; D call uncertain. CDR1 is SQVTM and CDR2 is ANQGSEA in the germline V gene. Between the trimmed V and J ends, which lost 7 bases and 4 bases, there was a span of 19 bases. This CDR3 contains 14 residues.

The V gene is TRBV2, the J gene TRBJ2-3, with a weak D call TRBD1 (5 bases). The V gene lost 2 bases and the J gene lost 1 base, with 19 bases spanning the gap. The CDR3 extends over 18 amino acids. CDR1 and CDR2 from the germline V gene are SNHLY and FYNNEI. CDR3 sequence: CASSERMGPPRRTDTQYF. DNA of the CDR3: TGTGCCAGCAGTGAACGAATGGGGCCCCCTAGACGCACAGATACGCAGTATTTT.

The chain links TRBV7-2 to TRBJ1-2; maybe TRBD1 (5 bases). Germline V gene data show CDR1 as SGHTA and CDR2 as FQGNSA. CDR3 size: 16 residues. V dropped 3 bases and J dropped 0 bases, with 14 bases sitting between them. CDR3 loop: CASSLGPPLANYGYTF. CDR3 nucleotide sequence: TGTGCCAGCAGCTTGGGACCACCTTTAGCTAACTATGGCTACACCTTC. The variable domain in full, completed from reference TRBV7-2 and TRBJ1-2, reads GAGVSQSPSNKVTEKGKDVELRCDPISGHTALYWYRQSLGQGLEFLIYFQGNSAPDKSGLPSDRFSAERTGGSVSTLTIQRTQQEDSAVYLCASSLGPPLANYGYTFGSGTRLTVV.

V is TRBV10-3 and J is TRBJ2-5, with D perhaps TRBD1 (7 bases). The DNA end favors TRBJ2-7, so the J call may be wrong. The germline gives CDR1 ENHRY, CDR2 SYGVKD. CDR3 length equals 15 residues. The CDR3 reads CAISAAGQEGDEQYF. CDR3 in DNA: TGTGCCATCAGTGCTGCTGGACAGGAGGGTGACGAGCAGTACTTC.

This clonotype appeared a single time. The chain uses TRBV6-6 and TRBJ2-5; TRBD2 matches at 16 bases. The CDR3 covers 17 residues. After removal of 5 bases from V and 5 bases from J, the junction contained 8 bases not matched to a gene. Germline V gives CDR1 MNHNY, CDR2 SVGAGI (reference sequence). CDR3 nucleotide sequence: TGTGCCAGCAGTCCCTGGGGGACTAGCGGGGGGGAGGAGACCCAGTACTTC. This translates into CASSPWGTSGGEETQYF.

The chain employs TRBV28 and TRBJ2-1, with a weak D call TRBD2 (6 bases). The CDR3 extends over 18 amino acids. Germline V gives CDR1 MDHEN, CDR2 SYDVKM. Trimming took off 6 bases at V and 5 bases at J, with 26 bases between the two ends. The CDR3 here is CASRLKPYRLTGDNEQFF. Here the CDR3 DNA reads TGTGCCAGCAGACTTAAGCCCTACCGACTAACGGGAGACAATGAGCAGTTCTTC.

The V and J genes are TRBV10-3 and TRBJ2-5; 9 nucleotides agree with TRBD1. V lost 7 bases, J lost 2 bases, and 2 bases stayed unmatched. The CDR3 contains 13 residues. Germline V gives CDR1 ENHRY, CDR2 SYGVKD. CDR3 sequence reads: CAIMDRGQETQYF. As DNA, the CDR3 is TGTGCCATCATGGACAGGGGACAAGAGACCCAGTACTTC.

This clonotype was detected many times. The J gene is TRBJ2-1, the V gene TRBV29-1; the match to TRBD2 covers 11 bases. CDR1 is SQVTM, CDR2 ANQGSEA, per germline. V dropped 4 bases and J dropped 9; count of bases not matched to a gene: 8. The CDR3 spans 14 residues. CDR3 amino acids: CSVVTASGGSEQFF. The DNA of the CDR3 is TGCAGCGTTGTGACGGCTAGCGGGGGGAGTGAGCAGTTCTTC.

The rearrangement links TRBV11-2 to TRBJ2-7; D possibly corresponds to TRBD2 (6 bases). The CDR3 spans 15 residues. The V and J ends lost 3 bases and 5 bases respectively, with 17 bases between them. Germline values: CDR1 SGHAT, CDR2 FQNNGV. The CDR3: CASSLGGSLFHEQYF. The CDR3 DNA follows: TGTGCCAGCAGCTTGGGGGGTTCGCTCTTCCACGAGCAGTACTTC.

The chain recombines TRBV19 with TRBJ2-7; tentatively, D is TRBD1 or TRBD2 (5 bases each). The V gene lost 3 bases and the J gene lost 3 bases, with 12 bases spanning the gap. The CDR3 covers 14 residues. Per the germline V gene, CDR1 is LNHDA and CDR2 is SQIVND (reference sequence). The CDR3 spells CASSMGELGYEQYF. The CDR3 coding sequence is TGTGCCAGTAGTATGGGGGAACTGGGCTACGAGCAGTACTTC. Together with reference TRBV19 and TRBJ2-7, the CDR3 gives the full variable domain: DGGITQSPKYLFRKEGQNVTLSCEQNLNHDAMYWYRQDPGQGLRLIYYSQIVNDFQKGDIAEGYSVSREKKESFPLTVTSAQKNPTAFYLCASSMGELGYEQYFGPGTRLTVT.

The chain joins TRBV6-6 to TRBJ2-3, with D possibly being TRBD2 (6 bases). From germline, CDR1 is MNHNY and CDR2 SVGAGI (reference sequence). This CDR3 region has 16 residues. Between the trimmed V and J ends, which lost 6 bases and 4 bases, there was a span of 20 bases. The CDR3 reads CASSPLNGGKPDTQYF. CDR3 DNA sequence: TGTGCCAGCAGCCCTTTGAACGGGGGTAAGCCAGATACGCAGTATTTT.

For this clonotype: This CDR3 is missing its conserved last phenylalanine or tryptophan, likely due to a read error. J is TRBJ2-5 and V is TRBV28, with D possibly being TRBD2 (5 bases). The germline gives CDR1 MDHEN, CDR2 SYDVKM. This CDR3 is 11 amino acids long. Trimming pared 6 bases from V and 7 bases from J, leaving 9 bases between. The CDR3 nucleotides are TGTGCCAGCAGCCTACTAGGGACCCAGTACTGC. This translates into CASSLLGTQYC.

The CDR3 bases are TGTGCCAGCAGCTTAGCGCGGACTAGCGGGAGCTCTAATGAGCAGTTCTTC. As protein: CASSLARTSGSSNEQFF. This sequence joins TRBV11-2 and TRBJ2-1; 13 bases align to TRBD2. The trim removed 1 base at V and 7 bases at J, leaving 7 bases unmatched. Germline assignment: CDR1 SGHAT and CDR2 FQNNGV. The CDR3 is 17 residues long.

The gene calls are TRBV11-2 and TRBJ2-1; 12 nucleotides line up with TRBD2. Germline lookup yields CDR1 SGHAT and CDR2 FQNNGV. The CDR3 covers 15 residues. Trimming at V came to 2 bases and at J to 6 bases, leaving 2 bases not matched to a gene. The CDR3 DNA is TGTGCCAGCAGCTTACCTAGCGGGAGGGCCAATGAGCAGTTCTTC. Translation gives CASSLPSGRANEQFF.

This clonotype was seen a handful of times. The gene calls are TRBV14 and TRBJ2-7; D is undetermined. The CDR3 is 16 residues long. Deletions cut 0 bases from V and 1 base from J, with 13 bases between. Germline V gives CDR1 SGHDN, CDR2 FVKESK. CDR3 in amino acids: CASSQDWGYGSYEQYF. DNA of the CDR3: TGTGCCAGCAGCCAAGACTGGGGATACGGGTCCTACGAGCAGTACTTC.

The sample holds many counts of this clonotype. For the CDR3, the DNA is TGTGCCAGCAGCCGGACAGGGTCGTTCTACGAGCAGTACTTC. Translating gives CASSRTGSFYEQYF. V usage is TRBV7-9 and J usage is TRBJ2-7, with 8 bases aligning to TRBD1. Germline V gives CDR1 SEHNR, CDR2 FQNEAQ (reference sequence). The J segment lost 3 bases and the V segment lost 5 bases, leaving 6 bases of the junction unmatched. The CDR3 totals 14 residues.

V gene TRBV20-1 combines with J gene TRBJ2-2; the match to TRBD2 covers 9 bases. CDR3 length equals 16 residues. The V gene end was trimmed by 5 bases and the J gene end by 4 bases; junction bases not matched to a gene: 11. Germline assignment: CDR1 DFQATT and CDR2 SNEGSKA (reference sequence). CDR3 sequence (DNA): TGCAGTGCTCAACCCGGCGGGGGGGTCTTCACCGGGGAGCTGTTTTTT. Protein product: CSAQPGGGVFTGELFF.

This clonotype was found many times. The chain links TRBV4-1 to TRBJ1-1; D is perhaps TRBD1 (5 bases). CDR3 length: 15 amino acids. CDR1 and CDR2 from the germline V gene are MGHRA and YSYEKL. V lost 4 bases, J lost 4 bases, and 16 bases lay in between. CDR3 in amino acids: CASSPSGGSATEAFF. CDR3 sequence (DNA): TGCGCCAGCAGCCCAAGCGGGGGGTCGGCCACTGAAGCTTTCTTT.

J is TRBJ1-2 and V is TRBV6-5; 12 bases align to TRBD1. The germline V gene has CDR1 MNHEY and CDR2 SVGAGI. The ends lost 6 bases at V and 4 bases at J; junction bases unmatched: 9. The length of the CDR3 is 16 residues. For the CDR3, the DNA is TGTGCCAGCAGCCCCGGGACAGGGGGCTTCTTCTATGGCTACACCTTC. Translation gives CASSPGTGGFFYGYTF.

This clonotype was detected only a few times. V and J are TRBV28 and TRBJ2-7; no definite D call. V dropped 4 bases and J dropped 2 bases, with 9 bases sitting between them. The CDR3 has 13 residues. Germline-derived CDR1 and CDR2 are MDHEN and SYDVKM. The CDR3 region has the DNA TGTGCCAGCAGTTCGACGGTAACCTACGAGCAGTACTTC. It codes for CASSSTVTYEQYF.

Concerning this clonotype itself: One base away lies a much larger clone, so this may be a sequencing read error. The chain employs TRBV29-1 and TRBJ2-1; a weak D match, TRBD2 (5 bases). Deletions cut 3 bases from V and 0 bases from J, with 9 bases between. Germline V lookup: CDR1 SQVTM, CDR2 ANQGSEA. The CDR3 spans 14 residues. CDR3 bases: TGCAGCGTTGAGAAGCGGATCTCCTACAATGAGCAGTTCTTC. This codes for CSVEKRISYNEQFF.

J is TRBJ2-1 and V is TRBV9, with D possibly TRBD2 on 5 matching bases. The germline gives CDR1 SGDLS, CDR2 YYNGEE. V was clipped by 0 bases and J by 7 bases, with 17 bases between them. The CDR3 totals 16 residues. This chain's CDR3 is CASSVAAQRTGNEQFF. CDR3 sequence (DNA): TGTGCCAGCAGCGTAGCTGCCCAGCGGACGGGGAATGAGCAGTTCTTC.

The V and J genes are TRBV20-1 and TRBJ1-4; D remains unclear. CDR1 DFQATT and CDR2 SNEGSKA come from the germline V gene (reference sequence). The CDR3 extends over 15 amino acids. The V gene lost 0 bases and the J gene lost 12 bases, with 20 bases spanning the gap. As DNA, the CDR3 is TGCAGTGCTAGAGATCAGGATCGTTCTAGAGAGGAACTGTTTTTT. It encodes CSARDQDRSREELFF.